The 11 T cell receptor beta chains below all came from one sample that was sequenced in a study of blood T cell repertoires in COVID-19. Measured with immunoSEQ multiplex PCR; TCRdb has only the in-frame clones, and not every one. The repertoire holds about 120,000 clones, with less than 75% as singletons. The specimen was peripheral blood. Source of these receptors: a human donor with acute or convalescent COVID-19. The donor label of this sample is uncertain.

The chain has TRBV14 and TRBJ1-6; 9 positions agree with TRBD1. From germline, CDR1 is SGHDN and CDR2 FVKESK. This CDR3 has 15 residues. The junction had 9 bases not matched to a gene; V was cut back by 5 bases and J by 10 bases. CDR3 sequence reads: CASSTRDRVNSPLHF. The CDR3 bases are TGTGCCAGCAGCACACGGGACAGGGTGAACTCACCCCTCCACTTT.

The rearrangement uses TRBV6-5 and TRBJ2-5, with D unresolved. Germline assignment: CDR1 MNHEY and CDR2 SVGAGI. The CDR3 spans 12 residues. The germline V and J ends were trimmed by 4 bases and 1 base, with 4 bases remaining between them. CDR3 region: CASSSIQETQYF. The CDR3 nucleotides are TGTGCCAGCAGTTCTATCCAAGAGACCCAGTACTTC.

The J gene is TRBJ1-5, the V gene TRBV19, with a tentative D call TRBD1 (5 bases). Between the trimmed V and J ends, which lost 6 bases and 6 bases, there was a span of 21 bases. In germline, CDR1 is LNHDA, CDR2 SQIVND (reference sequence). The CDR3 is 16 residues long. CDR3 coding DNA: TGTGCCAGTAGCTTTGGGACTCCCGATGGGGGTCAGCCCCAGCATTTT. Its translation: CASSFGTPDGGQPQHF.

The chain has TRBV5-1 and TRBJ1-6; 10 nucleotides agree with TRBD1. CDR3 length: 19 residues. V trimming: 1 base; J trimming: 4 bases; junction bases outside the gene matches: 11. CDR1 is SGHRS and CDR2 is YFSETQ in the germline V gene. The chain's CDR3 is CASSLWEMTGGSYNSPLHF. CDR3 bases: TGCGCCAGCAGCTTGTGGGAGATGACAGGGGGCTCTTATAATTCACCCCTCCACTTT.

The chain recombines TRBV7-9 with TRBJ1-1, with D unresolved. The CDR3 length is 12 residues. The ends were cut back, 1 base at V and 8 bases at J, with 8 bases in the middle. Germline values: CDR1 SEHNR, CDR2 FQNEAQ (reference sequence). Here the CDR3 reads CASSLVVEEAFF. CDR3 bases: TGTGCCAGCAGCTTAGTCGTAGAAGAAGCTTTCTTT.

In the case of this clone: At one boundary the junction diverges from the germline segment, which might be a read error. CDR3 DNA sequence: TGTGCCAGCAGACTACAGGGGGCCTCCGATAATTCACCCCTCCACTTT. It codes for CASRLQGASDNSPLHF. The rearrangement joins TRBV6-6 to TRBJ1-6, with 9 positions matching TRBD1. The CDR3 is 16 residues long. Germline V gene lookup returns CDR1 MNHNY and CDR2 SVGAGI (reference sequence).

The V and J genes are TRBV5-6 and TRBJ1-1; 7 nucleotides align to TRBD1. The CDR3 contains 16 residues. J gave up 0 bases and V 6 bases, and 11 bases lay outside the gene matches. Germline V CDR1 and CDR2: SGHDT, YYEEEE. Here the CDR3 reads CASTNGLTGMNTEAFF. CDR3 DNA sequence: TGTGCCAGCACCAACGGGTTGACAGGGATGAACACTGAAGCTTTCTTT. Together with reference TRBV5-6 and TRBJ1-1, the CDR3 gives the full variable domain: DAGVTQSPTHLIKTRGQQVTLRCSPKSGHDTVSWYQQALGQGPQFIFQYYEEEERQRGNFPDRFSGHQFPNYSSELNVNALLLGDSALYLCASTNGLTGMNTEAFFGQGTRLTVV.

The genes are TRBV28 and TRBJ1-5; 11 bases are shared with TRBD1. V trimming: 5 bases; J trimming: 6 bases; junction bases outside the gene matches: 9. Germline CDR1 MDHEN, CDR2 SYDVKM. This CDR3 has 16 residues. CDR3 region: CASSGADRGPFQPQHF. The CDR3 nucleotides read TGTGCCAGCAGTGGGGCGGACAGGGGGCCTTTTCAGCCCCAGCATTTT.

The rearrangement joins TRBV27 to TRBJ2-5; TRBD2 matches 8 bases. This CDR3 is 14 amino acids long. In germline, CDR1 is MNHEY, CDR2 SMNVEV (reference sequence). The J segment lost 2 bases and the V segment lost 1 base, leaving 0 bases of the junction unmatched. CDR3 sequence (DNA): TGTGCCAGCAGTTTATTAGCGGGGCAAGAGACCCAGTACTTC. Its translation: CASSLLAGQETQYF.

This chain uses TRBV29-1 with TRBJ1-2; D is undetermined. The V gene's germline CDR1 is SQVTM and CDR2 ANQGSEA. CDR3 length: 13 amino acids. Trimming removed 5 bases at V and 1 base at J, with 11 bases between. The CDR3 loop reads CSVRGPYNYGYTF. In nucleotides, the CDR3 is TGCAGCGTTCGGGGTCCGTATAACTATGGCTACACCTTC.

V is TRBV5-1 and J is TRBJ1-5, with D tentatively TRBD1 (6 bases). The ends were cut back, 0 bases at V and 2 bases at J, with 9 bases in the middle. This CDR3 comprises 15 residues. Germline V lookup: CDR1 SGHRS, CDR2 YFSETQ. The CDR3 region has the DNA TGCGCCAGCAGCTTGGACCCAGGGGGCAATCAGCCCCAGCATTTT. This sequence encodes CASSLDPGGNQPQHF.